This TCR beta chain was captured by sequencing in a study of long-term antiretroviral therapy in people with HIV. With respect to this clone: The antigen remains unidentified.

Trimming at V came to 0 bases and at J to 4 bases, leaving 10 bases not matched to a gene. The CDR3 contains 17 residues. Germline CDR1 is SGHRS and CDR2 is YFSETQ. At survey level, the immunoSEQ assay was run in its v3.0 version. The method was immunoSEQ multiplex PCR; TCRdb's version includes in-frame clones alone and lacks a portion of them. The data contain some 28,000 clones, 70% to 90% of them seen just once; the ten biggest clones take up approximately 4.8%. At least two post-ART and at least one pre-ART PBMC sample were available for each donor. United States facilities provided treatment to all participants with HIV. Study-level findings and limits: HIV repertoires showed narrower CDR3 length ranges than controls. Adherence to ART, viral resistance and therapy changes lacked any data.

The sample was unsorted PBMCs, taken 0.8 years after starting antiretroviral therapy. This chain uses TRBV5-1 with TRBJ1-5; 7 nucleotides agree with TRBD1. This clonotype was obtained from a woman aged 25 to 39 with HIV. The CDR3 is CASSLEGRGRRNQPQHF. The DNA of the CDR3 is TGCGCCAGCAGCTTGGAGGGCAGGGGGAGGAGGAATCAGCCCCAGCATTTT.